These 27 T cell receptor beta chains share one sample of origin, sequenced in a study of graft-versus-host responses after intestinal transplantation. Here immunoSEQ multiplex PCR was the method, and the copy in TCRdb shows in-frame clones only, minus some. Among 40,000 to 60,000 clones listed, approximately 88% were seen once. Their recognized antigens are unknown. The sequencing here drew on unstimulated CD4+ T cells sorted from spleen or lymph node cells, taken before transplant. The origin of the receptors is a human donor who was the organ donor for an intestinal transplant.

The chain employs TRBV7-9 and TRBJ1-2; D ambiguous. This CDR3 has 14 amino acids. CDR1 is SEHNR and CDR2 is FQNEAQ in the germline V gene (reference sequence). V dropped 1 base and J dropped 2 bases, with 8 bases sitting between them. The CDR3 is CASSLDSTNYGYTF. DNA of the CDR3: TGTGCCAGCAGCTTAGATAGCACAAACTATGGCTACACCTTC.

The chain recombines TRBV10-3 with TRBJ1-2; D is perhaps TRBD1 (5 bases). The V end lost 6 bases, the J end lost 1 base, and 15 bases lay between the germline ends. This CDR3 spans 15 amino acids. CDR1 ENHRY and CDR2 SYGVKD come from the germline V gene. The CDR3 here is CAIRVAGPSNYGYTF. The CDR3 coding sequence is TGTGCCATCAGGGTGGCGGGGCCGAGTAACTATGGCTACACCTTC.

The J gene is TRBJ2-1, the V gene TRBV4-1; D might be TRBD2 (6 bases). The CDR3 has 15 residues. Trimming shortened V by 4 bases and J by 1 base, and 11 bases separated the two germline ends. The germline CDR1 and CDR2 sequences are MGHRA and YSYEKL. CDR3 region: CASSPLGTSYNEQFF. For the CDR3, the DNA is TGCGCCAGCAGCCCCCTCGGGACTTCCTACAATGAGCAGTTCTTC.

The chain is built from TRBV15 and TRBJ1-3; 8 positions agree with TRBD1. V gave up 5 bases and J gave up 4 bases; unmatched junction bases: 10. The CDR3 consists of 16 residues. The germline CDR1 and CDR2 sequences are LNHNV and YYDKDF (reference sequence). The CDR3 coding sequence is TGTGCCACCAGCCTACAGGGACAGGCGATCGGAAACACCATATATTTT. Its translation: CATSLQGQAIGNTIYF.

The chain employs TRBV2 and TRBJ2-7; maybe TRBD2 (7 bases). Germline assignment: CDR1 SNHLY and CDR2 FYNNEI. Trimming stripped 6 bases from V and 4 bases from J, with 13 bases between. The CDR3 length is 13 residues. CDR3 residues: CASRVGGGYEQYF. CDR3 nucleotides: TGTGCCAGCAGGGTAGGGGGGGGTTACGAGCAGTACTTC.

The chain recombines TRBV6-5 with TRBJ2-3; 8 bases align to TRBD2. With 2 bases clipped from V and 5 bases from J, the junction kept 9 bases outside the gene matches. Germline assignment: CDR1 MNHEY and CDR2 SVGAGI. The CDR3 has 16 amino acids. The CDR3 is CASSYIRGGLKDTQYF. DNA for the CDR3: TGTGCCAGCAGTTACATTCGGGGGGGACTGAAAGATACGCAGTATTTT.

The chain carries TRBV19 and TRBJ2-7; the D is unclear. Germline lookup yields CDR1 LNHDA and CDR2 SQIVND (reference sequence). CDR3 length: 13 residues. The V gene lost 3 bases and the J gene lost 0 bases, with 6 bases spanning the gap. The CDR3 region is CASSMASSYEQYF. The CDR3 DNA follows: TGTGCCAGTAGTATGGCCAGCTCCTACGAGCAGTACTTC. Combining the CDR3 with reference TRBV19 and TRBJ2-7 gives the whole variable domain DGGITQSPKYLFRKEGQNVTLSCEQNLNHDAMYWYRQDPGQGLRLIYYSQIVNDFQKGDIAEGYSVSREKKESFPLTVTSAQKNPTAFYLCASSMASSYEQYFGPGTRLTVT.

This chain connects TRBV14 to TRBJ2-1, with D maybe TRBD2 (5 bases). The CDR3 contains 12 residues. Trimming removed 3 bases from V and 5 bases from J, with 5 bases in between. Per germline, CDR1 SGHDN and CDR2 FVKESK. This chain's CDR3 is CASSHGDNEQFF. CDR3 bases: TGTGCCAGCAGCCACGGGGACAATGAGCAGTTCTTC.

V gene TRBV11-3 combines with J gene TRBJ1-4; D gene unclear. Germline-derived CDR1 and CDR2 are SGHNT and YENEEA. This CDR3 has 10 amino acids. Between the trimmed V and J ends, which lost 9 bases and 7 bases, there was a span of 6 bases. The CDR3 region has the DNA TGTGCCAGACCCCTTGAAAAACTGTTTTTT. Translated: CARPLEKLFF.

The J gene is TRBJ1-2, the V gene TRBV7-2; 7 bases match TRBD1. Looked up from germline, CDR1 is SGHTA and CDR2 is FQGNSA. V lost 7 bases to trimming and J lost 4 bases; unmatched junction nucleotides: 9. The length of the CDR3 is 14 residues. CDR3 coding DNA: TGTGCCAGCACCGACCCCCGGACAGGCTATGGCTACACCTTC. Translation: CASTDPRTGYGYTF.

This clone appeared a single time. In nucleotides, the CDR3 is TGTGCCAGCAGTTACTCACAGGGTCGGCCCCAGCATTTT. Translating gives CASSYSQGRPQHF. The chain is built from TRBV6-5 and TRBJ1-5, with D tentatively TRBD1 (6 bases). Trimming removed 0 bases from V and 9 bases from J, with 9 bases in between. This CDR3 is 13 amino acids long. Germline V CDR1 and CDR2: MNHEY, SVGAGI.

This chain links TRBV6-1 with TRBJ2-1; D unresolved. The CDR3 has 12 amino acids. In germline, CDR1 is MNHNS, CDR2 SASEGT. V dropped 1 base and J dropped 5 bases, with 3 bases sitting between them. The CDR3 nucleotides read TGTGCCAGCAGTGAAGTTGACAATGAGCAGTTCTTC. It translates to CASSEVDNEQFF.

The chain employs TRBV6-9 and TRBJ2-7; D ambiguous. This CDR3 spans 15 amino acids. The V gene lost 3 bases and the J gene lost 2 bases, with 14 bases spanning the gap. CDR1 is MNHGY and CDR2 is SVAAGI in the germline V gene. Here the CDR3 reads CASSYLDGPPYEQYF. Here the CDR3 DNA reads TGTGCCAGCAGTTACTTAGACGGGCCCCCCTACGAGCAGTACTTC.

This rearrangement joins TRBV4-3 to TRBJ1-1, with TRBD1 as a possible D gene (5 bases). Trimming took off 1 base at V and 2 bases at J, with 8 bases between the two ends. CDR1 is LGHNA and CDR2 is YSLEER in the germline V gene. The CDR3 has 14 amino acids. The CDR3 DNA reads as TGCGCCAGCAGCCAAGGGACAACAAACACTGAAGCTTTCTTT. Protein product: CASSQGTTNTEAFF.

The V gene is TRBV5-1, the J gene TRBJ1-1; D uncertain. V was shortened by 0 bases and J by 2 bases, with 11 bases between the two germline ends. The CDR3 totals 15 residues. The germline V gene encodes CDR1 SGHRS and CDR2 YFSETQ. The CDR3 sequence: CASSLVGQTNTEAFF. The CDR3 bases are TGCGCCAGCAGCTTGGTTGGGCAGACTAACACTGAAGCTTTCTTT.

A few counts support this clone. CDR3 bases: TGTGCCAGCAGTTACTCGGGACTAGCGGGAGGGGATACGCAGTATTTT. Protein: CASSYSGLAGGDTQYF. This sequence joins TRBV6-5 and TRBJ2-3, with 16 bases that match TRBD2. From germline, CDR1 is MNHEY and CDR2 SVGAGI. Losses at the gene ends were 0 bases for V and 6 bases for J; bases not matched to a gene: 0. CDR3 length equals 16 residues.

This sequence joins TRBV30 and TRBJ1-2; D possibly corresponds to TRBD1 (5 bases). The CDR3 is 14 residues long. The V gene lost 4 bases and the J gene lost 4 bases, with 16 bases spanning the gap. From germline, CDR1 is GTSNPN and CDR2 SVGIG (reference sequence). The CDR3 DNA follows: TGTGCCTGGACTGCGGGGGGGGTTTCCTATGGCTACACCTTC. Protein sequence: CAWTAGGVSYGYTF.

V gene TRBV4-1 combines with J gene TRBJ2-3, with 13 bases that match TRBD2. This CDR3 is built from 17 residues. Looked up from germline, CDR1 is MGHRA and CDR2 is YSYEKL. Trimming at V came to 3 bases and at J to 5 bases, leaving 8 bases not matched to a gene. The CDR3: CASSHGRTSGGGDTQYF. The DNA of the CDR3 is TGCGCCAGCAGCCACGGCCGGACTAGCGGGGGTGGAGATACGCAGTATTTT.

This clone was seen only once. The chain is built from TRBV11-2 and TRBJ1-1; TRBD1 agrees at 9 bases. The germline CDR1 and CDR2 sequences are SGHAT and FQNNGV. The trim removed 1 base at V and 1 base at J, leaving 1 base unmatched. There are 15 residues in the CDR3. The CDR3 loop is CASSLGDRENTEAFF. DNA for the CDR3: TGTGCCAGCAGCTTAGGGGACAGGGAGAACACTGAAGCTTTCTTT. The full variable domain, completed using reference TRBV11-2 and TRBJ1-1, is EAGVAQSPRYKIIEKRQSVAFWCNPISGHATLYWYQQILGQGPKLLIQFQNNGVVDDSQLPKDRFSAERLKGVDSTLKIQPAKLEDSAVYLCASSLGDRENTEAFFGQGTRLTVV.

The genes are TRBV10-1 and TRBJ1-5, with D unresolved. The CDR3 is 11 amino acids. Germline values: CDR1 WNHNN, CDR2 SYGVQD (reference sequence). V dropped 6 bases and J dropped 3 bases, with 3 bases sitting between them. The CDR3 sequence: CASSLNQPQHF. Here the CDR3 DNA reads TGCGCCAGCAGCCTCAATCAGCCCCAGCATTTT.

The chain joins TRBV6-1 to TRBJ2-7; a weak D match, TRBD1 (6 bases). V was trimmed by 4 bases and J by 2 bases, leaving 12 bases between them. The CDR3 runs 14 residues. Germline-derived CDR1 and CDR2 are MNHNS and SASEGT. The CDR3: CASSAPAGAYEQYF. The CDR3 region has the DNA TGTGCCAGCAGTGCCCCCGCAGGGGCCTACGAGCAGTACTTC.

The chain recombines TRBV5-4 with TRBJ2-3; D assignment may be TRBD1 or TRBD2 (5 bases each). Germline V gives CDR1 SGHNT, CDR2 YYREEE (reference sequence). The CDR3 has 15 amino acids. Deletions cut 4 bases from V and 6 bases from J, with 18 bases between. The CDR3 loop is CASSPGYGRGDTQYF. In DNA, the CDR3 is TGTGCCAGCAGCCCAGGGTATGGGAGAGGGGATACGCAGTATTTT. Variable domain in full (rest from reference TRBV5-4 and TRBJ2-3): ETGVTQSPTHLIKTRGQQVTLRCSSQSGHNTVSWYQQALGQGPQFIFQYYREEENGRGNFPPRFSGLQFPNYSSELNVNALELDDSALYLCASSPGYGRGDTQYFGPGTRLTVL.

The V call is TRBV7-6, the J call TRBJ2-1, with 9 bases that match TRBD2. The V gene end was trimmed by 1 base and the J gene end by 8 bases; junction bases not matched to a gene: 18. Germline assignment: CDR1 SGHVS and CDR2 FNYEAQ. The CDR3 sequence is 19 residues long. As DNA, the CDR3 is TGTGCCAGCAGCTTAGGTTCCCATAGCGGGGGCCCTTTAAGGGATGAGCAGTTCTTC. Translated, it gives CASSLGSHSGGPLRDEQFF.

This chain connects TRBV6-9 to TRBJ2-1; D gene ambiguous. V was pared by 7 bases and J by 6 bases, with 7 bases between. CDR1 is MNHGY, CDR2 SVAAGI, per germline. This CDR3 spans 11 amino acids. CDR3 nucleotide sequence: TGTGCCAGCACCCCCCCCAATGAGCAGTTCTTC. This encodes CASTPPNEQFF.

V usage is TRBV11-2 and J usage is TRBJ2-7; 9 bases fit TRBD2. The CDR3 runs to 15 residues. With 1 base clipped from V and 6 bases from J, the junction kept 7 bases outside the gene matches. CDR1 is SGHAT, CDR2 FQNNGV, per germline. The CDR3 bases are TGTGCCAGCAGCTTAGTCCCTAGCGGGAAGAGCGAGCAGTACTTC. It specifies CASSLVPSGKSEQYF.

The rearrangement uses TRBV19 and TRBJ2-5, with TRBD2 as a possible D gene (6 bases). This CDR3 contains 14 residues. Per the germline V gene, CDR1 is LNHDA and CDR2 is SQIVND (reference sequence). Trimming left V 8 bases short and J 6 bases short, with 19 bases between. The CDR3 bases are TGTGCCAGTCAGGAGGGCGGTTCACTTCAGACCCAGTACTTC. Amino acids: CASQEGGSLQTQYF.

This clone has just a few counts. The chain recombines TRBV29-1 with TRBJ1-1, with TRBD1 as a possible D gene (5 bases). There are 13 residues in the CDR3. Per germline, CDR1 SQVTM and CDR2 ANQGSEA. The V and J ends lost 6 bases and 5 bases respectively, with 16 bases between them. The DNA of the CDR3 is TGCAGCGTCGGCGGGGGTGGGGGAACTGAAGCTTTCTTT. Its translation: CSVGGGGGTEAFF.